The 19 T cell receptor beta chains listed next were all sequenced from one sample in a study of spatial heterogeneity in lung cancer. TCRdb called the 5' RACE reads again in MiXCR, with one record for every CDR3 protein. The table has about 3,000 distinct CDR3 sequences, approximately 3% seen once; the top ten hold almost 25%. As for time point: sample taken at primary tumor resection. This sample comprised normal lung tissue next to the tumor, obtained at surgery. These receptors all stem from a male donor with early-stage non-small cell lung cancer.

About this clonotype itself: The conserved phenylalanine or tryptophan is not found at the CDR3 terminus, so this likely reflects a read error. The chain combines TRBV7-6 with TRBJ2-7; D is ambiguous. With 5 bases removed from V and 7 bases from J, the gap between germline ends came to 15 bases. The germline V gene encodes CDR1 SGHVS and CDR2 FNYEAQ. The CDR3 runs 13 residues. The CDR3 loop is CASSPEADREQYY. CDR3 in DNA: TGTGCCAGCAGCCCTGAGGCGGATCGAGAGCAGTACTAT.

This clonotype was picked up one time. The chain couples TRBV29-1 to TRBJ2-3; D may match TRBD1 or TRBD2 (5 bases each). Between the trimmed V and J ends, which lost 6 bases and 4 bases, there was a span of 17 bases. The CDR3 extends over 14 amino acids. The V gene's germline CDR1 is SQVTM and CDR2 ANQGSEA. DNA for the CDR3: TGCAGCGTCGCCACCGGGACCCAGGCAGATACGCAGTATTTT. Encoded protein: CSVATGTQADTQYF.

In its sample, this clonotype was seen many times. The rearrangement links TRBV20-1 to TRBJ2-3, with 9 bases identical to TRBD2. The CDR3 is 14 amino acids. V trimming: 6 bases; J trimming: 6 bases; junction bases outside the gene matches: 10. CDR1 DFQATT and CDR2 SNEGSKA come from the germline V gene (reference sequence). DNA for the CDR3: TGCAGTGCCCCCCCAGCGGGGGGCGAGGATACGCAGTATTTT. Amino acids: CSAPPAGGEDTQYF.

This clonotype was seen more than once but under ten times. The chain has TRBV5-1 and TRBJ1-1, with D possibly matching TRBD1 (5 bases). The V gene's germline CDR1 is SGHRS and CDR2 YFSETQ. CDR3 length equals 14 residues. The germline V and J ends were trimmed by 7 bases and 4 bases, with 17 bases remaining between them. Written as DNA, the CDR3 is TGCGCCAGCGGGGCCGGGACCCAGGGCACTGAAGCTTTCTTT. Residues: CASGAGTQGTEAFF.

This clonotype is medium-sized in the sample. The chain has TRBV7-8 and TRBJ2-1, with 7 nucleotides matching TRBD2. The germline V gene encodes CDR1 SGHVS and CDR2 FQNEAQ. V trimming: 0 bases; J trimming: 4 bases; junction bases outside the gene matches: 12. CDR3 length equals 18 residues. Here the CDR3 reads CASSLARVGEGRYNEQFF. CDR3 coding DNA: TGTGCCAGCAGCTTAGCGCGTGTCGGGGAGGGTAGGTACAATGAGCAGTTCTTC.

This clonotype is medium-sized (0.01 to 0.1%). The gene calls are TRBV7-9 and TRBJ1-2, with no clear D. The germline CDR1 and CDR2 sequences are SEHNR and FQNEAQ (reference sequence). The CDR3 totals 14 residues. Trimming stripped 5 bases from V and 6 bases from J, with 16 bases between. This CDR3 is CASSQVGRADGYTF. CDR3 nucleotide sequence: TGTGCCAGCAGCCAAGTTGGTCGGGCGGATGGCTACACCTTC.

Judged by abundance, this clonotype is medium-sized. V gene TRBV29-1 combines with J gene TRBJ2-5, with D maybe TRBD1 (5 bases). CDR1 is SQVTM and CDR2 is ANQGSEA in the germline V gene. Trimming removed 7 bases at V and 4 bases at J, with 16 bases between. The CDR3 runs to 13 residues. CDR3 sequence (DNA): TGCAGCGCAGAGGTCGACAGAGGAGAGACCCAGTACTTC. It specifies CSAEVDRGETQYF.

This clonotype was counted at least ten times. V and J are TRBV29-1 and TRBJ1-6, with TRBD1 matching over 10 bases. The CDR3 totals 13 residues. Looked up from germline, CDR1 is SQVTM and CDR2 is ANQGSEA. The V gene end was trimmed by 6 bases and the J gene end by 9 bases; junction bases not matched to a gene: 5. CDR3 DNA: TGCAGCGTCCGGGACAGGGGCGCTTCACCCCTCCACTTT. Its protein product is CSVRDRGASPLHF. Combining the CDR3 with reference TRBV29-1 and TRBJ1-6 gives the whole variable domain SAVISQKPSRDICQRGTSLTIQCQVDSQVTMMFWYRQQPGQSLTLIATANQGSEATYESGFVIDKFPISRPNLTFSTLTVSNMSPEDSSIYLCSVRDRGASPLHFGNGTRLTVT.

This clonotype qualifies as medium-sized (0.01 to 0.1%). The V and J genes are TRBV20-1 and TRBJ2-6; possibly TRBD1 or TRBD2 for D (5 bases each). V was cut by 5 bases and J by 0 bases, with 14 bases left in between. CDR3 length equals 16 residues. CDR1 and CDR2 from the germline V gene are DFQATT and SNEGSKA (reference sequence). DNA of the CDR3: TGCAGTGCTCGGCCGCCGGGGCTCTCTGGGGCCAACGTCCTGACTTTC. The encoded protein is CSARPPGLSGANVLTF.

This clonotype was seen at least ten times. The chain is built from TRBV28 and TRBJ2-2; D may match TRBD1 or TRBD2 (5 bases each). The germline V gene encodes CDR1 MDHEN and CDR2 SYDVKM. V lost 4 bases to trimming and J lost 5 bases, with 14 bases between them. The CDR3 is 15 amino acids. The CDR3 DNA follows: TGTGCCAGCAGTTCCGGGGCGCGAGGTACCGGGGAGCTGTTTTTT. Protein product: CASSSGARGTGELFF.

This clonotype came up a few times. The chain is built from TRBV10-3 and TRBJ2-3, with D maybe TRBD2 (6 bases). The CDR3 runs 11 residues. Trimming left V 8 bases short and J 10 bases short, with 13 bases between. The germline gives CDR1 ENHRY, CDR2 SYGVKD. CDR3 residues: CAIQGTFAQYF. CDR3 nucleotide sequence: TGTGCCATCCAAGGGACTTTCGCGCAGTATTTT.

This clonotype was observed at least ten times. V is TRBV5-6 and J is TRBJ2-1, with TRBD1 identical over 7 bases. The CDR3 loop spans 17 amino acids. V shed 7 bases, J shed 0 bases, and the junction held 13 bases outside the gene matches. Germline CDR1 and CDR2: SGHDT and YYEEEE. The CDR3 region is CASHTGGRGSSYNEQFF. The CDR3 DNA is TGTGCCAGCCACACTGGGGGCAGGGGGTCCTCCTACAATGAGCAGTTCTTC.

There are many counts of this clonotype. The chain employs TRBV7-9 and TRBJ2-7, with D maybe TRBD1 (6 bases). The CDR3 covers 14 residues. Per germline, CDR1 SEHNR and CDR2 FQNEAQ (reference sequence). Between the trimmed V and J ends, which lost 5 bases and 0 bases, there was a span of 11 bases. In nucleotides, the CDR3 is TGTGCCAGCAGCACCGACAGGAGCTCCTACGAGCAGTACTTC. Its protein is CASSTDRSSYEQYF.

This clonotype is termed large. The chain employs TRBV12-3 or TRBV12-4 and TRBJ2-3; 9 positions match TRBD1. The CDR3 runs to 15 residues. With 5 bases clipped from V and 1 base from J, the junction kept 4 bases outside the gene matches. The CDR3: CASSPRDRGTDTQYF. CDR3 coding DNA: TGTGCCAGCAGTCCACGGGACAGGGGCACAGATACGCAGTATTTT.

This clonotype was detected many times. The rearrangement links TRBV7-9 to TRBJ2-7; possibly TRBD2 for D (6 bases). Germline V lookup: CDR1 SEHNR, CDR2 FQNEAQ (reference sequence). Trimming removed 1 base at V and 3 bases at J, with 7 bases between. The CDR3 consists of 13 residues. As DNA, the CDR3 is TGTGCCAGCAGCTTAGGGGGGGTCTACGAGCAGTACTTC. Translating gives CASSLGGVYEQYF.

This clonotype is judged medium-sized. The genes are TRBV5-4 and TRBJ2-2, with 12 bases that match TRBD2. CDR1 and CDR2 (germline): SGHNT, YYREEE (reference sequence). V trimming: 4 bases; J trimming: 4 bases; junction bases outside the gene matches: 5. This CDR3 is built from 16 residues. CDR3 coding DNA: TGTGCCAGCAGCCACGGACTAGCGGGGATCACCGGGGAGCTGTTTTTT. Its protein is CASSHGLAGITGELFF. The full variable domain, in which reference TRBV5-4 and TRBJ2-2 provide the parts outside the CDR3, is ETGVTQSPTHLIKTRGQQVTLRCSSQSGHNTVSWYQQALGQGPQFIFQYYREEENGRGNFPPRFSGLQFPNYSSELNVNALELDDSALYLCASSHGLAGITGELFFGEGSRLTVL.

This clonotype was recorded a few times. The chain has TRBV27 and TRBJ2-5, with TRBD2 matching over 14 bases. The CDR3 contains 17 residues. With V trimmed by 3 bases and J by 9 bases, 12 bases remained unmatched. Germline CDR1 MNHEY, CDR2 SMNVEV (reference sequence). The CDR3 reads CASSFSVGTSGSGAQYF. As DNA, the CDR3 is TGTGCCAGCAGTTTTTCTGTGGGGACTAGCGGGAGCGGGGCCCAGTACTTC.

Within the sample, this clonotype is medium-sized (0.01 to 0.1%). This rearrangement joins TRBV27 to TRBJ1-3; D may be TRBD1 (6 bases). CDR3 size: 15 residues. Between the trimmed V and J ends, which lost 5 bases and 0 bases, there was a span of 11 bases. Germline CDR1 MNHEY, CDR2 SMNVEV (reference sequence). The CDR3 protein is CASSEGVSSGNTIYF. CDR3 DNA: TGTGCCAGCAGTGAGGGGGTCAGCTCTGGAAACACCATATATTTT.

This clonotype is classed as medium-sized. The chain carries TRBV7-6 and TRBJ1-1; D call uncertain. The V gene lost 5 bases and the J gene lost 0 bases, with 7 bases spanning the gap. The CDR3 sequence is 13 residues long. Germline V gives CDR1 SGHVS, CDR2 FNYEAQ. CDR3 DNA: TGTGCCAGCAGCGCAGACTTGAACACTGAAGCTTTCTTT. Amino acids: CASSADLNTEAFF.